This record looks at one T cell receptor (beta chain) sequence and its context. The data originate from a study of naive and memory T cell subsets. V dropped 2 bases and J dropped 0; count of bases not matched to a gene: 6. The CDR3 covers 15 residues. CDR1 is DFQATT and CDR2 is SNEGSKA in the germline V gene (reference sequence). The beta constant-region primer was an equimolar mix of two oligonucleotides covering TRBC1 and TRBC2. TCRdb passed the UMI-ligation and nested PCR reads through MiXCR, listing each CDR3 protein once. The table has under 150,000 distinct CDR3 sequences, about a sixth seen once.

Sequenced input: naive CD4+ T cells from blood. The chain joins TRBV20-1 to TRBJ2-5; 7 bases agree with TRBD2. The TCR comes from a human donor in good health. The CDR3: CSARLAGAHQETQYF. CDR3 in DNA: TGCAGTGCTAGACTTGCGGGAGCCCACCAAGAGACCCAGTACTTC.